This T cell receptor (beta chain) stems from a study of blood T cells in healthy people across ages. Sample-barcoded 5' priming and a J-beta primer mix drove a second PCR of 7 to 11 cycles. A single record per CDR3 protein comes from TCRdb applying MiXCR to the 5' RACE reads. The sample records hundreds of thousands of distinct CDR3 sequences, around 34% being singletons. Per the germline V gene, CDR1 is SGHTA and CDR2 is FQGNSA. The CDR3 is made up of 16 amino acids. V gave up 5 bases and J gave up 1 base; unmatched junction bases: 5. The sequenced sample consisted of blood. This sequence was found in a man younger than 30 in good health. The rearrangement uses TRBV7-2 and TRBJ2-2, with 9 bases fitting TRBD1. CDR3 protein: CASSIQGARNTGELFF. CDR3 bases: TGTGCCAGCAGCATACAGGGGGCGAGGAACACCGGGGAGCTGTTTTTT.